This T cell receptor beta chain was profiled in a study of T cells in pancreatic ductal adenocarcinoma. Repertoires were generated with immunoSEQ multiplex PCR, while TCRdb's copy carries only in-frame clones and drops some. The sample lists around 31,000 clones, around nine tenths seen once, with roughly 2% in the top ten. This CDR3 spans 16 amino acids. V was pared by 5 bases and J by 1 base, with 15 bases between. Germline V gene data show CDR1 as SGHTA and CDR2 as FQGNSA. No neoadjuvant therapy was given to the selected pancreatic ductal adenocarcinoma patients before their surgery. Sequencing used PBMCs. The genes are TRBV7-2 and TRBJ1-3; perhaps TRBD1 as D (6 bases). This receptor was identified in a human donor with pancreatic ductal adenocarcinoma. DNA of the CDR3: TGTGCCAGCAGCCCGGGGGCGCCGGGATCTGGAAACACCATATATTTT. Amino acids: CASSPGAPGSGNTIYF.